This T cell receptor (beta chain) was observed in a study of identifying expanded T cells in peripheral blood. Findings and caveats of the study: About 1.3 clones differed between technical replicates, versus around 16 and 19 over time.

Profiled with immunoSEQ multiplex PCR; TCRdb holds only in-frame clones, not every one. The sample carries 95,000 to 100,000 clones, 87% recorded once. This clone was seen a few times. Its antigen is unknown. The TCR was taken from a person aged 18 to 75 in good health. The sequencing input was blood.

CDR3: CATGSEISPLHF. In DNA form, the CDR3 reads TGTGCCACAGGGTCCGAAATTTCACCCCTCCACTTT. This chain uses TRBV6-4 with TRBJ1-6, with D possibly matching TRBD1 (5 bases). This CDR3 contains 12 residues. Germline V gene sequence: CDR1 MRHNA, CDR2 SNTAGT. V lost 10 bases, J lost 9 bases, and 13 bases lay in between.